These 14 T cell receptor beta chains came from one sample sequenced in a study of response to subunit inactivated influenza vaccine. Each CDR3 protein is one row after TCRdb ran MiXCR on the RT-PCR reads. The data show more than 450,000 distinct CDR3 sequences, about 11% seen once. These data also featured in a second study, about T cells expressing NK-cell markers. That paper adds: The authors generated TCR beta cDNA through 5'RACE template switching with UMIs.

Sequencing was performed on PBMCs from blood, taken on the day of vaccination. The origin of the receptors is a man between 45 and 60 years old who received an inactivated influenza vaccine.

This clonotype was counted only a few times. The chain couples TRBV11-2 to TRBJ2-5, with TRBD1 matching over 7 bases. After removal of 2 bases from V and 5 bases from J, the junction contained 8 bases not matched to a gene. This CDR3 has 15 residues. Germline CDR1 SGHAT, CDR2 FQNNGV. The CDR3 bases are TGTGCCAGCAGCTTAAGGGGGCGATCCCGTGAGACCCAGTACTTC. Translating gives CASSLRGRSRETQYF.

Only a few counts were recorded for this clonotype. The rearrangement uses TRBV6-1 and TRBJ2-1; TRBD2 matches 10 bases. Germline CDR1 reads MNHNS; CDR2 reads SASEGT. This CDR3 region has 15 residues. Trimming at V came to 6 bases and at J to 6 bases, leaving 8 bases not matched to a gene. DNA for the CDR3: TGTGCCAGCAGCAAGGGACTAGCGTGGGCCAATGAGCAGTTCTTC. This sequence encodes CASSKGLAWANEQFF.

The chain links TRBV28 to TRBJ1-1, with D unresolved. Trimming shortened V by 7 bases and J by 4 bases, and 16 bases separated the two germline ends. The CDR3 sequence is 14 residues long. Germline V gene sequence: CDR1 MDHEN, CDR2 SYDVKM. The CDR3 region is CASKTPRRPTEAFF. In DNA, the CDR3 is TGTGCCAGCAAGACACCAAGACGGCCCACTGAAGCTTTCTTT.

This rearrangement joins TRBV5-1 to TRBJ2-1; 8 nucleotides line up with TRBD2. After removal of 0 bases from V and 6 bases from J, the junction contained 8 bases not matched to a gene. Germline CDR1 is SGHRS and CDR2 is YFSETQ. The CDR3 spans 16 residues. As DNA, the CDR3 is TGCGCCAGCAGCTTGGGAGCGGGAGTGCAGGGCAATGAGCAGTTCTTC. This encodes CASSLGAGVQGNEQFF.

The chain couples TRBV28 to TRBJ2-5, with 9 nucleotides matching TRBD2. Germline V lookup: CDR1 MDHEN, CDR2 SYDVKM. Trimming cost V 6 bases and J 5 bases; bases outside gene matches: 13. The CDR3 sequence is 16 residues long. The CDR3 coding sequence is TGTGCCAGCAGACCCCCTAGCGGGAACCTTCGTGAGACCCAGTACTTC. Translating gives CASRPPSGNLRETQYF.

This clonotype was seen a handful of times. The chain joins TRBV4-3 to TRBJ1-3; D remains ambiguous. The CDR3 sequence is 15 residues long. V was trimmed by 4 bases and J by 0 bases, leaving 10 bases between them. Germline CDR1 reads LGHNA; CDR2 reads YSLEER. The CDR3 reads CASSPGSNSGNTIYF. In nucleotides, the CDR3 is TGCGCCAGCAGCCCTGGGAGCAACTCTGGAAACACCATATATTTT.

This clonotype was recorded many times. The chain carries TRBV12-3 or TRBV12-4 and TRBJ1-2, with 8 bases lining up with TRBD1. Trimming cost V 4 bases and J 8 bases; bases outside gene matches: 6. CDR3 length equals 13 residues. As DNA, the CDR3 is TGTGCCAGCAGTTCAGGACAGGGTTCGGGCTACACCTTC. Amino acids: CASSSGQGSGYTF.

This chain links TRBV5-1 with TRBJ2-1, with 11 positions matching TRBD2. V trimming: 4 bases; J trimming: 6 bases; junction bases outside the gene matches: 6. Germline V gene data show CDR1 as SGHRS and CDR2 as YFSETQ. This CDR3 comprises 15 residues. The CDR3 DNA is TGCGCCAGCAGCAAACTAGCGGGAGAACGCAATGAGCAGTTCTTC. This sequence encodes CASSKLAGERNEQFF.

The table lists this clonotype with many counts. CDR3 bases: TGTGCCAGCAGCTTCTTGGGGGCTCGTAGGAATGAGCAGTTCTTC. It specifies CASSFLGARRNEQFF. This sequence joins TRBV7-9 and TRBJ2-1, with D possibly being TRBD1 (6 bases). Germline-derived CDR1 and CDR2 are SEHNR and FQNEAQ (reference sequence). With 3 bases removed from V and 7 bases from J, the gap between germline ends came to 16 bases. The CDR3 loop spans 15 amino acids.

CDR3 region: CASSLGSTWRAKDTQYF. The CDR3, as DNA: TGTGCCAGCAGCTTAGGTTCGACGTGGAGGGCCAAGGATACGCAGTATTTT. The chain couples TRBV7-9 to TRBJ2-3; D perhaps matches TRBD2 (6 bases). The germline gives CDR1 SEHNR, CDR2 FQNEAQ (reference sequence). The germline V and J ends were trimmed by 1 base and 6 bases, with 20 bases remaining between them. This CDR3 region has 17 residues.

This chain joins TRBV6-2 or TRBV6-3 and TRBJ2-3; D might be TRBD2 (6 bases). The germline V gene has CDR1 MNHEY and CDR2 SVGEGT. V dropped 8 bases and J dropped 0 bases, with 15 bases sitting between them. The CDR3 is 15 amino acids. The CDR3 is CASATSRVSTDTQYF. In nucleotides, the CDR3 is TGTGCCAGCGCCACTAGCAGGGTTAGCACAGATACGCAGTATTTT.

This clonotype was seen repeatedly, ten times or more. V is TRBV27 and J is TRBJ2-7; the D gene is possibly TRBD1 (5 bases). CDR1 MNHEY and CDR2 SMNVEV come from the germline V gene (reference sequence). The CDR3 extends over 15 amino acids. Trimming stripped 4 bases from V and 1 base from J, with 14 bases between. The CDR3 sequence: CASSSLGQGSYEQYF. DNA for the CDR3: TGTGCCAGCAGTTCACTCGGACAAGGGTCCTACGAGCAGTACTTC.

The V call is TRBV12-3 or TRBV12-4, the J call TRBJ2-3, with D tentatively TRBD1 (5 bases). The CDR3 loop spans 15 amino acids. The ends were cut back, 6 bases at V and 0 bases at J, with 13 bases in the middle. The CDR3 sequence: CASSTDSTSTDTQYF. In DNA form, the CDR3 reads TGTGCCAGCAGCACCGACAGTACTAGCACAGATACGCAGTATTTT.

Ten or more counts support this clonotype. The chain's CDR3 is CASSWAYEQYF. CDR3 nucleotides: TGTGCCAGCAGTTGGGCCTACGAGCAGTACTTC. This chain joins TRBV28 and TRBJ2-7; D is ambiguous. CDR3 length equals 11 residues. V lost 4 bases and J lost 2, with 3 bases in between. In germline, CDR1 is MDHEN, CDR2 SYDVKM.